This TCR beta chain was obtained from a study of Tregs in tolerant kidney transplant recipients. Data came from immunoSEQ multiplex PCR; TCRdb stores just in-frame clones and leaves some out. Found here are around 86,000 clones, 90% to 95% of them singletons; the top ten hold around 1.5%. Related graft donors supplied nonmyeloablative bone marrow transplants, and mixed chimerism was transient. Findings and caveats of the study: The small number of patients limits these findings pending further validation.

Looked up from germline, CDR1 is SGHTA and CDR2 is FQGNSA. The CDR3 has 14 residues. V was pared by 4 bases and J by 7 bases, with 14 bases between. As regards this clone: Its antigen is undetermined.

The chain combines TRBV7-2 with TRBJ2-1; D perhaps matches TRBD2 (6 bases). Sequenced here: CD4+ T cells from blood (PBMCs), sampled 24 months after the transplant. This clonotype originated in a human patient who received a combined kidney and bone marrow transplant. Some T cells may have come from the graft donor. The CDR3 region has the DNA TGTGCCAGCAGCTCCTCCGACGGACTAAATGAGCAGTTCTTC. Protein: CASSSSDGLNEQFF.